These 4 T cell receptor beta chains share one sample of origin, sequenced in a study of blood T cell repertoires in COVID-19. Here immunoSEQ multiplex PCR was the method, and the copy in TCRdb shows in-frame clones only, minus some. The table has under 80,000 clones, less than 90% seen once. Sequenced sample: peripheral blood. These receptor sequences come from a man at least 80 years old in a cohort sampled during active COVID-19.

The CDR3 is CASSQSAGGRQETQYF. In nucleotides, the CDR3 is TGTGCCAGCAGCCAATCTGCGGGGGGCCGCCAAGAGACCCAGTACTTC. This sequence joins TRBV3-1 (or the pseudogene TRBV3-2) and TRBJ2-5; 8 positions agree with TRBD2. The junction had 6 bases not matched to a gene; V was cut back by 2 bases and J by 1 base. Germline V gives CDR1 LGHDT, CDR2 YNNKEL (reference sequence). This CDR3 comprises 16 residues.

CDR3 DNA sequence: TGCGCCAGCAGCTTCCGGCAGAGGTCTTCGAACACCGGGGAGCTGTTTTTT. The encoded protein is CASSFRQRSSNTGELFF. V and J are TRBV5-1 and TRBJ2-2; unclear D gene. Germline V gives CDR1 SGHRS, CDR2 YFSETQ. V was clipped by 2 bases and J by 0 bases, with 14 bases between them. The CDR3 totals 17 residues.

The V call is TRBV6-5, the J call TRBJ1-4, with 7 bases matching TRBD1. The germline CDR1 and CDR2 sequences are MNHEY and SVGAGI. The V and J ends lost 8 bases and 7 bases, in that order; junction bases with no gene match: 7. The CDR3 contains 13 residues. Here the CDR3 reads CASLRGRSEKLFF. The CDR3 region has the DNA TGTGCCAGCTTGAGGGGGCGCAGTGAAAAACTGTTTTTT.

The CDR3 here is CASSEQTGFGYTF. The CDR3 DNA reads as TGCGCCAGCAGCGAGCAGACAGGGTTTGGCTACACCTTC. The rearrangement joins TRBV5-1 to TRBJ1-2; 7 bases map to TRBD1. CDR1 SGHRS and CDR2 YFSETQ come from the germline V gene. V dropped 4 bases and J dropped 7; count of bases not matched to a gene: 7. There are 13 residues in the CDR3. Full variable domain (rest looked up from reference TRBV5-1 and TRBJ1-2): KAGVTQTPRYLIKTRGQQVTLSCSPISGHRSVSWYQQTPGQGLQFLFEYFSETQRNKGNFPGRFSGRQFSNSRSEMNVSTLELGDSALYLCASSEQTGFGYTFGSGTRLTVV.